The sequence of this T cell receptor (beta chain) was determined in a study of blood T cell repertoires in COVID-19 (dated by TCRdb to about 2020). General notes on the study: Samples covering the acute and convalescent phases of COVID-19 were provided by collaborators in the United States, Italy and Spain. The material from the prospective study consisted of cDNA or gDNA derived from T cells, B-cell-depleted T cells, or PBMCs. Deeply sampled blood TCRbeta repertoires from subjects exposed to, actively infected with, or recovered from COVID-19 were included in the dataset. A freely available public database, intended as a resource for researchers studying the immune response to SARS-CoV-2, is where the repertoires were released. Samples were obtained from the ongoing ImmuneRACE study (first 160 participants) and from 1,000 to 1,500 subjects provided by 6 global collaborators. Nearly every sample came with metadata listing a de-identified subject ID, COVID-19 status, age in years and sex. HLA class I and class II types, where available, came from metadata supplied by the sample provider rather than from assay-based typing. Broader findings and caveats from the paper: The quantity of clinical and demographic metadata differed by source and by participant and was supplied without curation.

Participants in the prospective study were enrolled through a virtual design, were aged roughly 18 to 100 years, and lived in about two dozen United States geographic areas. To assign participants to cohorts, the prospective study relied on clinical history that participants themselves reported in a screening survey and a study questionnaire. For ImmuneRACE Cohort 3, a participant was defined as recovered based on two consecutive negative NP/OP PCR tests, clearance by a healthcare professional, or resolution of symptoms. In the prospective study, mobile phlebotomists collected whole blood, serum and a nasopharyngeal or oropharyngeal swab from each participant. Additional blood draws and questionnaires over an approximately 2-month period could optionally be provided by prospective study participants. Before DNA extraction, prospective study blood samples were shipped either frozen or at room temperature.

This clone was seen once. Its specific antigen is unknown. One base away there is no much larger clone; base qualities are not given. TCRbeta CDR3 regions were amplified from genomic DNA using the immunoSEQ Assay, a bias-controlled multiplex PCR. In the authors' own workflow: Nucleated cell counts per sample were estimated from amplification of reference gene primers within the assay. To quantify the absolute abundance of each unique TCRbeta CDR3 rearrangement, sequence reads were collapsed and filtered. For each sample, productive Simpson clonality was calculated as the square root of Simpson's diversity index across productive rearrangements. The table was pulled from immuneACCESS by TCRdb, which kept in-frame rearrangements only. Such tables lose some clones; where checked, under half of the loss comes from unresolved V genes, and the rest has no known cause. V and J calls and clone size are as listed in that table; D and trimming were resolved from the DNA. This sample gives 200,000 to 250,000 clones in total; about 90% of them show up just once. The ten biggest clones cover 10% to 14% of the sample.

The sequencing sample was made of PBMCs or T cells enriched from blood (not recorded which). This receptor was taken from a man aged 25-45 years who had recovered from COVID-19.

The nucleotide sequence reads TGCAGCGTGGCGAGACAGGGGAAGTTGATAGGCACTGAAGCTTTCTTT. The translation is CSVARQGKLIGTEAFF. The chain is assembled from TRBV29-1 and TRBJ1-1; the central 8 bases match TRBD1. Ends trimmed: V by 6 bases, J by 4 bases; bases unmatched to a gene: 16. Reading the germline V gene gives CDR1 SQVTM and CDR2 ANQGSEA. The CDR3 sequence holds 16 residues, the cysteine and phenylalanine included. The entry retains the CDR3 DNA only, 48 bases that are in frame from base 1. With all but the CDR3 taken from the reference TRBV29-1 and TRBJ1-1 genes, the full variable domain is: SAVISQKPSRDICQRGTSLTIQCQVDSQVTMMFWYRQQPGQSLTLIATANQGSEATYESGFVIDKFPISRPNLTFSTLTVSNMSPEDSSIYLCSVARQGKLIGTEAFFGQGTRLTVV.